Here is one TCR beta chain with its context. Its specificity is unknown. Treatment denoted: roughly 11-day PBMC culture with coronavirus spike peptide pools or control peptides (ViraFEST assay). CDR1 is DFQATT, CDR2 SNEGSKA, per germline (reference sequence). Trimming cost V 0 bases and J 5 bases, with 17 bases left between them. This CDR3 contains 15 residues. With the Oncomine TCR Beta short-read assay, DNA from cultured CD4+ T cells was sequenced. From the PCR reads, TCRdb called clonotypes with MiXCR, one entry per CDR3 protein. This table has about 21,000 distinct CDR3 sequences, approximately 57% appearing once. The sample originates from a study of vaccination and CD4 T cells after COVID-19.

The sample consisted of CD4+ T cells from blood, cultured in vitro, taken after SARS-CoV-2 vaccination. J is TRBJ2-7 and V is TRBV20-1; no firm D call. This receptor was obtained from a human donor who had recovered from COVID-19. The CDR3 sequence is CSARDPRLDKNEQYF. The CDR3 bases are TGCAGTGCTAGAGATCCCCGCCTGGATAAAAACGAGCAGTACTTC.